This TCR beta chain was recovered during a study of Ad26.COV2.S vaccination and SARS-CoV-2 variants. The assay was immunoSEQ multiplex PCR, and TCRdb's table has in-frame clones only and misses some. The sample has approximately 500,000 clones; approximately 90% are singletons. Germline V CDR1 and CDR2: SGHTA, FQGNSA. The CDR3 runs to 14 residues. Trimming took off 4 bases at V and 4 bases at J, with 11 bases between the two ends. Stated treatment: about 20 received Ad26.COV2.S at low or high dose, single or two shots; roughly five received placebo; per-sample allocation not given. All samples were drawn on day 63, counting from the first vaccine or placebo injection.

The gene calls are TRBV7-2 and TRBJ1-5, with D perhaps TRBD1 (5 bases). This clonotype was obtained from a person aged 18 to 59 who received the Ad26.COV2.S COVID-19 vaccine or a placebo. The sample here was peripheral blood, taken in a trial of Ad26.COV2.S vaccine versus placebo. CDR3 residues: CASSSGSGNQPQHF. DNA of the CDR3: TGTGCCAGCAGCTCAGGGTCGGGTAATCAGCCCCAGCATTTT.